This T cell receptor (beta chain) derives from a study of early stage breast cancer tumors. The trim removed 4 bases at V and 1 base at J, leaving 4 bases unmatched. This CDR3 spans 15 amino acids. Germline CDR1 SGHDT, CDR2 YYEEEE. Assay: immunoSEQ multiplex PCR; the TCRdb copy retains only in-frame clones and omits some. The table shows about 41,000 clones, with roughly 69% occurring only once. The chain combines TRBV5-6 with TRBJ2-1, with 8 positions matching TRBD2. The sequenced material came from blood. This receptor was taken from a person aged 45 to 59 with breast cancer. CDR3 sequence: CASSESGRSYNEQFF. The DNA for the CDR3 is TGTGCCAGCAGCGAGAGCGGGAGATCCTACAATGAGCAGTTCTTC.